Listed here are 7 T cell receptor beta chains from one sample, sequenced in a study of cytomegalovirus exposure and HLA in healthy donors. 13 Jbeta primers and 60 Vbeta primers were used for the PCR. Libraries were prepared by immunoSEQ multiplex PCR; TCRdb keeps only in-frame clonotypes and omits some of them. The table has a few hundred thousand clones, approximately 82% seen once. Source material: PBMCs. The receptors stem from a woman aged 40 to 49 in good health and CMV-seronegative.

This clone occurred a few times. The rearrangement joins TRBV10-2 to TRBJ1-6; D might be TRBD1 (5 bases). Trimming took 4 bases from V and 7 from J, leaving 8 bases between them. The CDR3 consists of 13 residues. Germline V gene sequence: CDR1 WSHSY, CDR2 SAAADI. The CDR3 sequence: CASSGDFNSPLHF. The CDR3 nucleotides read TGCGCCAGCAGTGGGGACTTCAATTCACCCCTCCACTTT.

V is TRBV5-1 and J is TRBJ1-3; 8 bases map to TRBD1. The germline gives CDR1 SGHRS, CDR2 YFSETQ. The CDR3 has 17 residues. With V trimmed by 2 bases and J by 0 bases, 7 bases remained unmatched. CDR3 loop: CASSLWTGSSSGNTIYF. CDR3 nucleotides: TGCGCCAGCAGCTTATGGACAGGGTCGAGCTCTGGAAACACCATATATTTT. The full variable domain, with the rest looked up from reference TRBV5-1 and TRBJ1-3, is KAGVTQTPRYLIKTRGQQVTLSCSPISGHRSVSWYQQTPGQGLQFLFEYFSETQRNKGNFPGRFSGRQFSNSRSEMNVSTLELGDSALYLCASSLWTGSSSGNTIYFGEGSWLTVV.

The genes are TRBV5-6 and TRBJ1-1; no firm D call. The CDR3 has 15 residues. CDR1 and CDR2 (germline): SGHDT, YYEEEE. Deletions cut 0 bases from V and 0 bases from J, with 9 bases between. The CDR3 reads CASSLVQLLNTEAFF. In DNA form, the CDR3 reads TGTGCCAGCAGCTTGGTACAGCTCTTGAACACTGAAGCTTTCTTT.

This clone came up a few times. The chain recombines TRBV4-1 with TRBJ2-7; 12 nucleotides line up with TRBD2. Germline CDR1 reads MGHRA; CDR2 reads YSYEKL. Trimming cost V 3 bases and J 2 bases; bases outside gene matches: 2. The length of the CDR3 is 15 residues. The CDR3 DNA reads TGCGCCAGCAGCCATCTAGCGGGGGGGCCCTACGAGCAGTACTTC. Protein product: CASSHLAGGPYEQYF.

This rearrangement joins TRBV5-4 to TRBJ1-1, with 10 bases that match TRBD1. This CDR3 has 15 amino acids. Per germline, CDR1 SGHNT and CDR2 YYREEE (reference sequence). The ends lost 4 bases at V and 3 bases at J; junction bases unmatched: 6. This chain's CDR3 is CASSLGTGEHTEAFF. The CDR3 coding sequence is TGTGCCAGCAGCCTAGGGACAGGGGAACACACTGAAGCTTTCTTT.

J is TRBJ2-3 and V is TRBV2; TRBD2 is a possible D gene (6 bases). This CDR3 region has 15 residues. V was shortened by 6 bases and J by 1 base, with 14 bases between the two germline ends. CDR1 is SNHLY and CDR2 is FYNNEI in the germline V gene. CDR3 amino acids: CASRDGTLRTDTQYF. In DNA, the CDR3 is TGTGCCAGCAGGGACGGGACTCTCCGCACAGATACGCAGTATTTT. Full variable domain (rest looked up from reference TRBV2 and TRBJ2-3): EPEVTQTPSHQVTQMGQEVILRCVPISNHLYFYWYRQILGQKVEFLVSFYNNEISEKSEIFDDQFSVERPDGSNFTLKIRSTKLEDSAMYFCASRDGTLRTDTQYFGPGTRLTVL.

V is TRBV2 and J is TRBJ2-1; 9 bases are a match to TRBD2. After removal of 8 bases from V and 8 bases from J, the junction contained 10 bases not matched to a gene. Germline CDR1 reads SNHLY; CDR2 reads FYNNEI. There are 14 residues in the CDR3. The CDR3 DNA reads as TGTGCCAGCTGTCGGCGGGGGGGCGTAGATGAGCAGTTCTTC. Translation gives CASCRRGGVDEQFF.